This T cell receptor beta chain stems from a study of post-analysis software for immune sequencing data. Overall study context: As for disease course, relapsing-remitting, secondary progressive and progressive-relapsing multiple sclerosis were all included. Findings of the study overall: Pronounced co-clustering by F measure was evident among identically batched samples. When compared against controls, multiple sclerosis patients showed significantly lower normalized Chao1 diversity. Four to six TRBV segments appeared more often in patients than in controls, and TRBV5-6, TRBV5-1 and TRBV20-1 were among these.

Unique molecular identifiers were carried by the TCR beta cDNA libraries. TCRdb itself ran the PCR reads through MiXCR, one entry per CDR3 protein. Among hundreds of thousands of distinct CDR3 sequences listed, 44% were seen once. On this clonotype itself: Antigen specificity is unknown.

From germline, CDR1 is MGHDK and CDR2 SYGVNS. The CDR3 covers 17 residues. The V gene end was trimmed by 3 bases and the J gene end by 7 bases; junction bases not matched to a gene: 17. The sequenced material came from blood. The source of this sequence is a girl aged 10-17 years with multiple sclerosis. The chain is built from TRBV25-1 and TRBJ1-2; 7 bases fit TRBD1. This CDR3 is CASSENTGQSSFFGYTF. The CDR3 region has the DNA TGTGCCAGCAGTGAGAATACGGGACAGAGTTCCTTTTTTGGCTACACCTTC.